Listed below are T cell receptor beta chains from one sample, sequenced in a study of shared clonotypes between healthy human individuals. Clones were read by immunoSEQ multiplex PCR, and TCRdb kept only the in-frame ones, dropping some. The top ten clones hold around 1.1% of a sample with about 2 million clones, roughly 95% of them seen once. The specimen sequenced was naive CD8+ T cells sorted from blood. These receptors all come from a man between 18 and 29 years old in good health. Both conserved end residues are part of each CDR3. The D gene is left open where the match is weak. A clone size is listed for some rows: how often the clone was seen (once, few, many), or a class if it is expanded.

abundance	d_gene	v_gene	CDR3aa
once	NA	TRBV27	CASRLLQSSYNSPLHF
NA	NA	TRBV10-3	CAISGTGGETGELFF
NA	NA	TRBV5-1	CASSLESRVGLMNTEAFF
NA	TRBD1	TRBV13	CASSSFDRGPSYEQYF
NA	NA	TRBV13	CASSLTVGNEQFF
NA	NA	TRBV9	CASSEPTGYNYGYTF
NA	NA	TRBV4-3	CASSQERTRGYEQYF
NA	NA	TRBV5-8	CASSPWNGGYEQYF
NA	NA	TRBV6-6	CASSSPGATEAFF
NA	NA	TRBV6-5	CASSYTGRDGYTF
NA	NA	TRBV10-3	CAISESGGGQPQHF
NA	TRBD2	TRBV11-2	CASSYGGAKNIQYF
NA	NA	TRBV11-1	CASSSGLSYEQYF
once	NA	TRBV15	CATSRDRTETSPYGYTF
NA	NA	TRBV2	CAAPPPIAGGLDYGYTF
NA	NA	TRBV4-1	CASSQGGGGSYGYTF
NA	NA	TRBV7-9	CASSSHGETNEKLFF
NA	NA	TRBV28	CASSEERTEAFF
few	NA	TRBV7-9	CASTTAKDVEQHF
NA	TRBD2	TRBV7-9	CASSSWTSGDYEQYF
NA	NA	TRBV6-5	CASSSTPVDTQYF
once	TRBD1	TRBV5-6	CASSLAPGQAVSPLHF
NA	NA	TRBV6-1	CASSEKRTSNTEAFF
many	NA	TRBV10-3	CAISEGNAYEQYF